The present TCR beta chain was sequenced within a study of blood T cell repertoires in COVID-19. Overall study: Acute and convalescent COVID-19 specimens originated in the United States, Italy and Spain.

From germline, CDR1 is SEHNR and CDR2 FQNEAQ (reference sequence). Deletions cut 5 bases from V and 4 bases from J, with 9 bases between. This CDR3 spans 13 amino acids. Some clones are missing from TCRdb's copy, which holds only in-frame ones; the method was immunoSEQ multiplex PCR. The sample yields about 42,000 clones, roughly 88% seen once. The rearrangement uses TRBV7-9 and TRBJ2-1; D call uncertain. This TCR came from a human donor in a cohort sampled during active COVID-19. The sample consisted of peripheral blood. This CDR3 is CASSEDGYNEQFF. CDR3 bases: TGTGCCAGCAGCGAAGACGGGTACAATGAGCAGTTCTTC.